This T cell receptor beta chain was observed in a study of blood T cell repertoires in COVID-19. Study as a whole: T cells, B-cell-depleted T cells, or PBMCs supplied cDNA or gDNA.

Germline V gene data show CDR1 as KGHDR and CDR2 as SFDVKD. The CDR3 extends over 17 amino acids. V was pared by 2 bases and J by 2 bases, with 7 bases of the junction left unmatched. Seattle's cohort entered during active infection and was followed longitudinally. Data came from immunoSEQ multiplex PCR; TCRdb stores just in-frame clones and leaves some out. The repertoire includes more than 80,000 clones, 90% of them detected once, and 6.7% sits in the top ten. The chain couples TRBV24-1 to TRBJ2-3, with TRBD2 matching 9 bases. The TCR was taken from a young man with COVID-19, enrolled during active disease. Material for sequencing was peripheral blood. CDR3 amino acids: CATSDSRTSASTDTQYF. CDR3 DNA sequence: TGTGCCACCAGTGATTCGAGGACTAGCGCCTCCACAGATACGCAGTATTTT.